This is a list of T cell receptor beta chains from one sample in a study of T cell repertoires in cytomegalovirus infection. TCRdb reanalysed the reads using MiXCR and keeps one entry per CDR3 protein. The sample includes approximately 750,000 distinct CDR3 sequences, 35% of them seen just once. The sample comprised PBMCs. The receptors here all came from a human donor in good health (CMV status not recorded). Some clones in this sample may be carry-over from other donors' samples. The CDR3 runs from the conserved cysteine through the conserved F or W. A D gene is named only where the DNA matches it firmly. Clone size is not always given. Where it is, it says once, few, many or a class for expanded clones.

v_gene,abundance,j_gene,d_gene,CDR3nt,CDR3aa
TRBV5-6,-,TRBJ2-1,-,TGTGCCAGCAGCTTGGGACAGTTTTACAATGAGCAGTTCTTC,CASSLGQFYNEQFF
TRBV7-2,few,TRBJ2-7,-,TGTGCCAGCAGCCCCGGGGAAGGGTCCCACGAGCAGTACTTC,CASSPGEGSHEQYF
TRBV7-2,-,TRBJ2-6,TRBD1,TGTGCCAGCAGCCCCTATTGGGACAGGGGGGGTTACTCTGGGGCCAACGTCCTGACTTTC,CASSPYWDRGGYSGANVLTF
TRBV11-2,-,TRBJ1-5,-,TGTGCCAGCAGCCCCGGACGGATTAATCAGCCCCAGCATTTT,CASSPGRINQPQHF
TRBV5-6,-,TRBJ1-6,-,TGTGCCAGCAGCCTCGACAGCCTCGGAAATTCACCCCTCCACTTT,CASSLDSLGNSPLHF
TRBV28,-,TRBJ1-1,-,TGTGCCAGCAGTTTAGGACGGGGCCCCGGGACCACTGAAGCTTTCTTT,CASSLGRGPGTTEAFF
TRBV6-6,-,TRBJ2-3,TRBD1,TGTGCCAGCACTGAGAGAGGGGGCGGTTTCACAGATACGCAGTATTTT,CASTERGGGFTDTQYF
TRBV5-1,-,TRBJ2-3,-,TGCGCCAGCAGCTTGGAGCGGATTGCAGATACGCAGTATTTT,CASSLERIADTQYF
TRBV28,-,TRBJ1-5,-,TGTGCCAGCAGAAAGCTAGAAGGCAGTAGCCAGCCCCAGCATTTT,CASRKLEGSSQPQHF
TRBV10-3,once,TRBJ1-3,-,TGTGCCATCAGAAGACAGGACTCGGGCTCTGGAAACACCGTATATTTT,CAIRRQDSGSGNTVYF
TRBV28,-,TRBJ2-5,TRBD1,TGTGCCAGCAGCCTTAGACAGGGTCTTACCCAGTACTTC,CASSLRQGLTQYF
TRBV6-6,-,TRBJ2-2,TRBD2,TGTGCCAGCAGTTACAAAGGGACTAGCGGGCACCTGACAAACACCGGGGAGCTGTTTTTT,CASSYKGTSGHLTNTGELFF
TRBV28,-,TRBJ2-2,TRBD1,TGTGCCAGCAGTTTCCGGGACAGGGGGTTTCTGAACACCGGGGAGCTGTTTTTT,CASSFRDRGFLNTGELFF
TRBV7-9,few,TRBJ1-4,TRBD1,TGTGCCAGCAGCGACGACAGGGCCTATAATGAAAAACTGTTTTTT,CASSDDRAYNEKLFF
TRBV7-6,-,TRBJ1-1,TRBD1,TGTGCCAGCAGCTTAGGGGACGGGACAGTGAACACTGAAGCTTTCTTT,CASSLGDGTVNTEAFF
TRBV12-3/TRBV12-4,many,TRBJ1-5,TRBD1,TGTGCCAGCAGGACAGGGGAGCAGCCCCAGCATTTT,CASRTGEQPQHF
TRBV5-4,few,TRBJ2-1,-,TGTGCCAGCAGCTTTGCTCCTTACAATGAGCAGTTCTTC,CASSFAPYNEQFF
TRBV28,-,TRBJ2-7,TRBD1,TGTGCCAGCAGTATCCGGGACAGGGTATTCCTCTCCTACGAGCAGTACTTC,CASSIRDRVFLSYEQYF
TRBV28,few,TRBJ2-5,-,TGTGCCAGCAGACCCCCCCTCCCCCGGGACGGAAGGTTTGGGACCCAGTACTTC,CASRPPLPRDGRFGTQYF
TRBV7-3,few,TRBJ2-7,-,TGTGCCAGCAGCGTATCAGCGGGTAGCTCCTACGAGCAGTACTTC,CASSVSAGSSYEQYF
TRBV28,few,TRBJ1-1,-,TGTGCCAGCACCAACCCGGGGGGGCGCTTGCTGGCTTTCTTT,CASTNPGGRLLAFF
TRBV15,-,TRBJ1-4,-,TGTGCCACCAGCAGAAGAGGGTTGAATGAAAAACTGTTTTTT,CATSRRGLNEKLFF
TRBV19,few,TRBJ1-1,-,TGTGCCAGTATTTCCGCGCTAATGAACACTGAAGCTTTCTTT,CASISALMNTEAFF
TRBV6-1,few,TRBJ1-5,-,TGTGCCAGCAGGCAACTGGGACACTTCCTCCAGCCCCAGCATTTT,CASRQLGHFLQPQHF
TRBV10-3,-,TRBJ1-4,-,TGTGCCATCAGTGAATCGGGGAGTGAAAAACTGTTTTTT,CAISESGSEKLFF
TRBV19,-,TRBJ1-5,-,TGTGCCAGTACCCTGGGTGGAGGTAGCAATCAGCCCCAGCATTTT,CASTLGGGSNQPQHF
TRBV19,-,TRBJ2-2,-,TGTGCCAGTAGCCCTCTGAAGGGGGAGCTGTTTTTT,CASSPLKGELFF
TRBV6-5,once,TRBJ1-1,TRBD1,TGTGCCAGCATCGAAGGGGGCATGAACACTGAAGCTTTCTTT,CASIEGGMNTEAFF
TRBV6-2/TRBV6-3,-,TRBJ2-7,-,TGTGCCAGCAGACTACAGCAACCACCCTACGAGCGGTACTTC,CASRLQQPPYERYF
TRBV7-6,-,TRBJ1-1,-,TGTGCCAGCAGCTTAGAGGTAGGGGCGACTGACGCTTTCTTT,CASSLEVGATDAFF
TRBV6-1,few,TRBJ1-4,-,TGTGCCAGCTCCTCACGGAGTGAAAAACTGTTTTTT,CASSSRSEKLFF
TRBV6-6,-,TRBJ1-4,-,TGTGCCAGCAGCCCAATGGCAGCGGGGGATGAAAAACTGTTTTTT,CASSPMAAGDEKLFF
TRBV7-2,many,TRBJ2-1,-,TGTGCCAGCAGCTTAGCGGTCGGAGGTTACAATGAGCAGTTCTTC,CASSLAVGGYNEQFF
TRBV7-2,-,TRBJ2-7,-,TGTGCCAGCAGCTTAGCCCTAGAATCCTACGAGCAGTACTTC,CASSLALESYEQYF
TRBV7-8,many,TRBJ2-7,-,TGTGCCAGCAGCTTAGATCAGGGAGGCGAGCAGTACTTC,CASSLDQGGEQYF
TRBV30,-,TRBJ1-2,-,TGTGCCTGGAGTGGAACCGGATGGGGAAATGTCAATGGCTACACCTTC,CAWSGTGWGNVNGYTF
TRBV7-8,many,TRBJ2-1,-,TGTGCCAGCAGCTTAGGACTCTGGGGGCGACTAGAGATTAACAATGAGCAGTTCTTC,CASSLGLWGRLEINNEQFF
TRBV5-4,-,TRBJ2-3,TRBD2,TGTGCCAGCAGCTTGAGCGGGGGCTCTAGCACAGATACGCAGTATTTT,CASSLSGGSSTDTQYF
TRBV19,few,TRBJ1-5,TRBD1,TGTGCCAGTACTAGGACAGGGACTAGCAATCAACCCCAGCATTTT,CASTRTGTSNQPQHF
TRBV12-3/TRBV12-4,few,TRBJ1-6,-,TGTGCCAGCAGTGATCCTGGGGATTCACCCCTCCACTTT,CASSDPGDSPLHF
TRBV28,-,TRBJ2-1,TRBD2,TGTGCCAGCAGTTCCAGGACTAGCGGAGTGTACAATGAGCAGTTCTTC,CASSSRTSGVYNEQFF
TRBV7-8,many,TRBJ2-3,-,TGTGCCAGCAGCCCGAACCTAGGTACAGATACGCAGTATTTT,CASSPNLGTDTQYF
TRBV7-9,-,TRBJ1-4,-,TGTGCCAGCAGCTCCGGGACCTGGGAGGAAAAACTGTTTTTT,CASSSGTWEEKLFF